This T cell receptor (beta chain) comes out of a study of CD8 T cells in Susac syndrome. TEMRA cells underwent FACS enrichment and CD8+ and CD4+ T cells underwent negative isolation. V lost 4 bases and J 2 bases, leaving 12 bases between the germline ends. CDR3 size: 14 residues. Germline CDR1 SGHRS, CDR2 YFSETQ. With random hexamers, 0.5 to 1 ug RNA was reverse transcribed. The immunoSEQ assay covered 54 Vbeta and 13 Jbeta segments for CDR3. MiXCR, run by TCRdb on the immunoSEQ multiplex PCR reads, gives a single entry per CDR3 protein. This sample yields about 400,000 distinct CDR3 sequences, of which roughly 85% are seen a single time; more than 0.09% belongs to the top ten.

The sequenced material came from CD8+ T cells from PBMCs. The V and J genes are TRBV5-1 and TRBJ1-2; D gene ambiguous. The origin of this receptor is a human donor with multiple sclerosis. CDR3 loop: CASSAYLNNYGYTF. In nucleotides, the CDR3 is TGCGCCAGCAGCGCCTACTTGAACAACTATGGCTACACCTTC.